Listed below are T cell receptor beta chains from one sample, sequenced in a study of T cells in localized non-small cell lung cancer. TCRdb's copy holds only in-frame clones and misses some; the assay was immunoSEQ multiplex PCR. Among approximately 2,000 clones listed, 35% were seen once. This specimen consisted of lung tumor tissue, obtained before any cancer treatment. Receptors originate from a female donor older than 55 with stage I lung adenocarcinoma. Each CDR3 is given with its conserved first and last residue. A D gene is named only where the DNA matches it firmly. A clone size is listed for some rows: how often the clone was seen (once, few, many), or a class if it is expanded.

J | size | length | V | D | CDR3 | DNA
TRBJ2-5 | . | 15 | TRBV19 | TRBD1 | CASSRTGQGVETQYF | TGTGCCAGTAGCAGGACGGGACAGGGGGTTGAGACCCAGTACTTC
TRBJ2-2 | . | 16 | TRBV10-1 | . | CAIQDRVAGGTGELFF | TGCGCCATCCAGGACCGCGTAGCTGGGGGCACCGGGGAGCTGTTTTTT
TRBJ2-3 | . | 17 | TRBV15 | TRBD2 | CATSKAPAGGGGDTQYF | TGTGCCACCAGCAAGGCTCCAGCGGGAGGGGGGGGAGATACGCAGTATTTT
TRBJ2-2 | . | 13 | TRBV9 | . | CASSTSTGGELFF | TGTGCCAGCAGCACCTCTACAGGGGGGGAGCTGTTTTTT
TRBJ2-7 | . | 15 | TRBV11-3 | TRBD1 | CASSRPGQGAREQYF | TGTGCCAGCAGCAGACCGGGACAGGGGGCGCGGGAGCAGTACTTC
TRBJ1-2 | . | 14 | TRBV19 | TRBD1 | CASSIGRDSYGYTF | TGTGCCAGTAGTATTGGCCGGGACAGCTATGGCTACACCTTC
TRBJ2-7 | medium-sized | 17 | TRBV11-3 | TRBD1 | CASSYQKGQVNSYEQYF | TGTGCCAGCAGCTATCAAAAAGGACAGGTTAACTCCTACGAGCAGTACTTC
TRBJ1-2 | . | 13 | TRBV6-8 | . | CASSPGSNYGYTF | TGTGCCAGCAGTCCGGGTTCTAACTATGGCTACACCTTC
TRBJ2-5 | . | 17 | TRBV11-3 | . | CASSSRTATGYKETQYF | TGTGCCAGCAGCTCCCGGACAGCCACGGGGTATAAAGAGACCCAGTACTTC
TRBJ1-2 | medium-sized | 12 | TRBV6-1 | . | CASSEGRYGYTF | TGTGCCAGCAGTGAAGGCCGCTATGGCTACACCTTC
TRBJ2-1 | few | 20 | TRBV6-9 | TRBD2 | CASSLNRRVSGREFGNEQFF | TGTGCCAGCAGTCTGAACCGCCGGGTTAGCGGGAGGGAATTCGGCAATGAGCAGTTCTTC
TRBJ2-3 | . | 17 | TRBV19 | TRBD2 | CASTPTPPAGDSDTQYF | TGTGCCAGTACCCCAACCCCCCCAGCGGGAGACTCAGATACGCAGTATTTT
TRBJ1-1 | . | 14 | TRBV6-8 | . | CASSLTVMNTEAFF | TGTGCCAGCAGTTTGACAGTTATGAACACTGAAGCTTTCTTT
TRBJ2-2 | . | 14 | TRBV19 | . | CASSISPGSGELFF | TGTGCCAGTAGTATAAGTCCAGGGTCCGGGGAGCTGTTTTTT
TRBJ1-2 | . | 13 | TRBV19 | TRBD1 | CASRPGQGDGYTF | TGTGCCAGTAGGCCCGGACAGGGAGATGGCTACACCTTC
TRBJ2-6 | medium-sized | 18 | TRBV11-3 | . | CASSKQGGASSGANVLTF | TGTGCCAGCAGCAAACAGGGGGGGGCTTCCTCTGGGGCCAACGTCCTGACTTTC
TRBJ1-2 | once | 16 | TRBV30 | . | CAWSQLPLRDHDGYTF | TGTGCCTGGAGCCAACTTCCCCTTCGGGACCACGATGGCTACACCTTC
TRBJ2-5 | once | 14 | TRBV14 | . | CASSLDSALGTQYF | TGTGCCAGCAGTCTGGACAGCGCCCTGGGGACCCAGTACTTC
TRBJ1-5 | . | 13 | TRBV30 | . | CAWSAVNNQPQHF | TGTGCCTGGAGTGCGGTGAACAATCAGCCCCAGCATTTT
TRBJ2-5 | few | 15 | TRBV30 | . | CAWDREGVTQETQYF | TGTGCCTGGGATAGGGAGGGGGTAACACAAGAGACCCAGTACTTC
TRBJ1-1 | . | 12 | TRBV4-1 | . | CASRGMNTEAFF | TGCGCCAGTCGGGGGATGAACACTGAAGCTTTCTTT
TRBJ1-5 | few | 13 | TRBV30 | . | CAWSVAGNQPQHF | TGTGCCTGGAGTGTTGCGGGGAATCAGCCCCAGCATTTT